These 10 T cell receptor beta chains came from one sample sequenced in a study of T cells in Graves' hyperthyroidism and ophthalmopathy. Amplification yielded TCR beta CDR3 regions, with RNA transcripts as the source. Using the HTBI primer set, a first-round RT-PCR was run on the TCR CDR3. TCRdb re-called the multiplex PCR reads with MiXCR, one entry per CDR3 protein. The data hold approximately 430,000 distinct CDR3 sequences, with more than 15% observed a single time. Sequencing was performed on blood. These receptors originate from a woman aged 18 to 35 with Graves' hyperthyroidism.

This clonotype was detected many times. The genes are TRBV18 and TRBJ1-6; 12 bases map to TRBD1. The ends lost 3 bases at V and 13 bases at J; junction bases unmatched: 7. The CDR3 is made up of 15 amino acids. From germline, CDR1 is KGHSH and CDR2 LQKENI. CDR3 region: CASSPGQGAEGPLHF. CDR3 bases: TGTGCCAGCTCACCGGGACAGGGGGCTGAAGGGCCCCTCCACTTT.

This clonotype was counted a single time. Given a much more abundant clone one base away, this may be a read error. This chain links TRBV10-3 with TRBJ2-7; D is possibly TRBD1 (6 bases). V shed 0 bases and J shed 2 bases, with 17 bases lying between them. Germline CDR1 reads ENHRY; CDR2 reads SYGVKD. This CDR3 has 17 residues. The DNA for the CDR3 is TGTGCCATCAGTGAGTCTTCTTCTCCGGACAGTGCCTACGAGCAGTACTTC. Encoded protein: CAISESSSPDSAYEQYF.

Of note for this clonotype: A much larger clone differs by one base, so this may be a read error. This rearrangement joins TRBV24-1 to TRBJ1-1, with TRBD1 matching 8 bases. J lost 3 bases, V lost 7 bases, and 3 bases had no gene match. The length of the CDR3 is 13 residues. Germline assignment: CDR1 KGHDR and CDR2 SFDVKD. This chain's CDR3 is CATRNRGDTEAFF. The CDR3 coding sequence is TGTGCCACCAGAAACAGGGGGGACACTGAAGCTTTCTTT.

The sample holds many counts of this clonotype. The chain is built from TRBV12-5 and TRBJ2-5; D remains unclear. The CDR3 runs 17 residues. In germline, CDR1 is LGHNT, CDR2 FRNRAP. V was cut by 7 bases and J by 2 bases, with 23 bases left in between. CDR3 nucleotides: TGTGCTAGTGCTCCCCCACCGGCTCACAGCAGACAAGAGACCCAGTACTTC. Its protein is CASAPPPAHSRQETQYF.

This clonotype has at least ten counts. The chain is built from TRBV3-1 and TRBJ1-4; weak D call: TRBD1 (6 bases). Germline CDR1 and CDR2: LGHDT and YNNKEL (reference sequence). The CDR3 is 16 residues long. The V gene lost 5 bases and the J gene lost 0 bases, with 13 bases spanning the gap. This CDR3 is CASSSGQRATNEKLFF. The CDR3 bases are TGTGCCAGCAGCTCTGGACAGCGGGCAACTAATGAAAAACTGTTTTTT.

The CDR3 coding sequence is TGCGCCAGCAGCCAAGCTGGAGGGACTAGAGGGGGGGCAGGTGAGGATGAGCAGTTCTTC. Its translation: CASSQAGGTRGGAGEDEQFF. The chain is built from TRBV4-1 and TRBJ2-1; 8 positions match TRBD2. After removal of 1 base from V and 8 bases from J, the junction contained 22 bases not matched to a gene. From germline, CDR1 is MGHRA and CDR2 YSYEKL. The CDR3 spans 20 residues.

This clonotype has at least ten counts. The CDR3 DNA follows: TGCAGTGCTAGAGAGGCTAGCGGGAGAGTGGATGAGCAGTTCTTC. This encodes CSAREASGRVDEQFF. V is TRBV20-1 and J is TRBJ2-1; 10 bases map to TRBD2. With V trimmed by 0 bases and J by 8 bases, 7 bases remained unmatched. The V gene's germline CDR1 is DFQATT and CDR2 SNEGSKA (reference sequence). The CDR3 contains 15 residues.

This clonotype has a count of ten or more. The V call is TRBV28, the J call TRBJ2-2; 7 bases are a match to TRBD1. The trim removed 8 bases at V and 5 bases at J, leaving 5 bases unmatched. Germline V gene data show CDR1 as MDHEN and CDR2 as SYDVKM. The CDR3 spans 13 residues. CDR3 sequence (DNA): TGTGCCAGCGACAGGGTCGGGACCGGGGAGCTGTTTTTT. Translated, it gives CASDRVGTGELFF.

This clonotype has at least ten counts. The J gene is TRBJ1-6, the V gene TRBV20-1, with a weak D call TRBD1 (5 bases). Germline V gene data show CDR1 as DFQATT and CDR2 as SNEGSKA (reference sequence). The CDR3 has 14 residues. V shed 4 bases and J shed 5 bases, with 12 bases lying between them. DNA of the CDR3: TGCAGTGCTACGTCCGGGGGAAATAATTCACCCCTCCACTTT. It translates to CSATSGGNNSPLHF.

This clonotype was seen repeatedly, ten times or more. The chain links TRBV6-5 to TRBJ2-7; D is perhaps TRBD1 or TRBD2 (5 bases each). Germline-derived CDR1 and CDR2 are MNHEY and SVGAGI. CDR3 length equals 17 residues. With 0 bases removed from V and 4 bases from J, the gap between germline ends came to 19 bases. CDR3 coding DNA: TGTGCCAGCAGTTACTCGATGGGGGATAGGGTAGGATACGAGCAGTACTTC. Its protein product is CASSYSMGDRVGYEQYF.